The rows below give T cell receptor beta chains drawn from one sample of a study of monozygotic twins with inflammatory bowel disease. TCRdb re-called the 5' RACE reads and catalogs CDR3 proteins one per entry, DNA excluded. This table lists about 210,000 distinct CDR3 sequences. The specimen sequenced was blood. Source of these receptors: a human donor with ulcerative colitis or Crohn's disease, or a healthy co-twin of an affected twin (not recorded which). CDR3s include the opening cysteine and the closing phenylalanine or tryptophan.

TRBJ1-5,TRBV29-1,CSVGVQAGQPQHF
TRBJ1-1,TRBV5-6,CASSEGTRVAFF
TRBJ2-2,TRBV4-2,CASSRRISDTGELFF
TRBJ1-5,TRBV28,CASSHQIYQPQHF
TRBJ2-7,TRBV12-3/TRBV12-4,CASSLKLPPGQNYEQYF
TRBJ2-4,TRBV10-1,CASSEPGGHPLAKNIQYF
TRBJ2-5,TRBV29-1,CSVSPWEGETQYF
TRBJ1-1,TRBV18,CATSPRLTGVNTEAFF
TRBJ1-1,TRBV5-1,CASSLGTLATEAFF
TRBJ2-7,TRBV6-1,CASSRRGRGAYEQYF
TRBJ1-2,TRBV7-9,CASSLSGGFGGYTF
TRBJ2-7,TRBV2,CASSYPGYEQYF
TRBJ1-1,TRBV5-1,CASSPGLVMNTEAFF
TRBJ2-1,TRBV5-5,CASSLSGQGAYEQFF
TRBJ1-3,TRBV7-6,CASSPNSAGGGNTIYF
TRBJ1-5,TRBV2,CASSEGGSNQPQHF
TRBJ2-2,TRBV6-1,CASSKGGGEVNTGELFF
TRBJ1-1,TRBV29-1,CSVVKGGQTNTEAFF
TRBJ2-5,TRBV18,CASFSTGGRVETQYF
TRBJ2-4,TRBV20-1,CSAKAQAKNIQYF
TRBJ2-2,TRBV20-1,CSAPLAPRNTGELFF
TRBJ2-7,TRBV5-6,CASSLDDSPWYEQYF
TRBJ1-2,TRBV15,CATSRDDSAAGYTF
TRBJ2-7,TRBV5-1,CASSFRGVVGYEQYF
TRBJ1-1,TRBV7-9,CASSSRQAFEAFF
TRBJ1-4,TRBV11-2,CASSPAGREKLFF
TRBJ2-1,TRBV5-1,CASSLGGQGAPNEQFF
TRBJ2-3,TRBV6-6,CASSYSIGSQAQYF
TRBJ2-2,TRBV27,CASSFSSGSQGNTGELFF
TRBJ2-1,TRBV7-6,CASSRQGFVYNEQFF
TRBJ1-1,TRBV3-1,CASSPLTGANTEAFF
TRBJ2-3,TRBV5-1,CASSLAGTSESITDTQYF
TRBJ2-7,TRBV10-3,CATVGTGSYEQYF
TRBJ2-1,TRBV7-9,CASSRRDFRHNEQFF
TRBJ1-1,TRBV2,CASSERGGVDEAFF
TRBJ2-7,TRBV12-3/TRBV12-4,CASSVDRSYEQYF
TRBJ2-1,TRBV9,CASSVVEIAFSYNEQFF
TRBJ2-1,TRBV6-5,CASSTVGDEQFF
TRBJ2-1,TRBV5-1,CASSLAIQNEQFF
TRBJ1-1,TRBV12-3/TRBV12-4,CASRSYTEAFF
TRBJ1-2,TRBV5-1,CASSDPKGGYTF
TRBJ1-1,TRBV7-9,CASSFDRVITEAFF
TRBJ1-1,TRBV20-1,CSARQHRGTGTEAFF
TRBJ2-6,TRBV19,CASSIEISGANVLTF
TRBJ2-2,TRBV3-1,CASSQVSGASGELFF
TRBJ2-6,TRBV19,CASSMGTGANVLTF
TRBJ1-1,TRBV12-3/TRBV12-4,CASSFGGVRTEAFF
TRBJ1-2,TRBV19,CASSIGGQGAYGYTF
TRBJ2-3,TRBV7-2,CASSPGTSTDTQYF
TRBJ2-1,TRBV6-5,CASSYSLQRVYNEQFF
TRBJ1-3,TRBV4-1,CASSRVSSGNTIYF
TRBJ2-3,TRBV11-2,CASSSDTDTQYF
TRBJ2-5,TRBV5-1,CASRTGGAETQYF
TRBJ1-5,TRBV20-1,CSARVGKDQPQHF
TRBJ2-1,TRBV12-3/TRBV12-4,CASSLASGGAVEQFF
TRBJ1-2,TRBV19,CASSMESDYGYTF
TRBJ2-2,TRBV12-3/TRBV12-4,CASRDRGLDTGELFF
TRBJ1-1,TRBV20-1,CSVRSRIGGGTEAFF
TRBJ1-5,TRBV12-3/TRBV12-4,CASSPTGGAQPQHF